The 22 T cell receptor beta chains given below trace back to one sample, sequenced in a study of T cell responses to AZD1222 COVID-19 vaccine. TCRdb keeps only in-frame clones here, not all; method: immunoSEQ multiplex PCR. This table has around 84,000 clones, around 92% appearing once. The sample in question was peripheral blood, obtained on day 0 of MenACWY control vaccination. Every receptor here comes from an adult in good health.

CDR3 sequence (DNA): TGTGCCAGCTCACCTTACCGGGACAGGGTCTTCTACGAGCAGTACTTC. Protein product: CASSPYRDRVFYEQYF. The chain carries TRBV18 and TRBJ2-7; TRBD1 agrees at 9 bases. Trimming cost V 3 bases and J 3 bases; bases outside gene matches: 9. The CDR3 is made up of 16 amino acids. The germline V gene has CDR1 KGHSH and CDR2 LQKENI. The whole variable domain, filled in from reference TRBV18 and TRBJ2-7, reads NAGVMQNPRHLVRRRGQEARLRCSPMKGHSHVYWYRQLPEEGLKFMVYLQKENIIDESGMPKERFSAEFPKEGPSILRIQQVVRGDSAAYFCASSPYRDRVFYEQYFGPGTRLTVT.

The V gene is TRBV18, the J gene TRBJ1-5, with TRBD1 matching 9 bases. The junction had 3 bases not matched to a gene; V was cut back by 3 bases and J by 6 bases. Germline values: CDR1 KGHSH, CDR2 LQKENI. The CDR3 totals 14 residues. CDR3 DNA sequence: TGTGCCAGCTCACCGGGACAGGGCGTTCAGCCCCAGCATTTT. Translating gives CASSPGQGVQPQHF.

The chain links TRBV5-6 to TRBJ1-4, with D possibly being TRBD1 (6 bases). This CDR3 spans 13 amino acids. Per germline, CDR1 SGHDT and CDR2 YYEEEE. V dropped 4 bases and J dropped 7 bases, with 11 bases sitting between them. The CDR3 DNA is TGTGCCAGCAGCGGACAGCCGGGTGAAAAACTGTTTTTT. It specifies CASSGQPGEKLFF.

The chain links TRBV5-6 to TRBJ2-5; 10 positions match TRBD1. Looked up from germline, CDR1 is SGHDT and CDR2 is YYEEEE. This CDR3 contains 14 residues. The J segment lost 5 bases and the V segment lost 4 bases, leaving 5 bases of the junction unmatched. The CDR3 nucleotides read TGTGCCAGCAGCCGGACAGGGGGGGTTGAGACCCAGTACTTC. Translated: CASSRTGGVETQYF.

This chain links TRBV19 with TRBJ1-2, with D hard to call. Germline assignment: CDR1 LNHDA and CDR2 SQIVND (reference sequence). The CDR3 length is 17 residues. Trimming pared 3 bases from V and 2 bases from J, leaving 19 bases between. The CDR3 loop is CASSIFVFPGRNYGYTF. The CDR3, as DNA: TGTGCCAGTAGTATCTTCGTCTTCCCAGGAAGGAACTATGGCTACACCTTC.

This clone was seen once. The genes are TRBV5-4 and TRBJ2-1; D not certain. The CDR3 covers 14 residues. The germline V gene encodes CDR1 SGHNT and CDR2 YYREEE (reference sequence). Trimming shortened V by 0 bases and J by 3 bases, and 7 bases separated the two germline ends. Written as DNA, the CDR3 is TGTGCCAGCAGCTTGGCTATCAGCTACAATGAGCAGTTCTTC. Its protein is CASSLAISYNEQFF. The complete variable domain, with remaining parts taken from reference TRBV5-4 and TRBJ2-1, reads ETGVTQSPTHLIKTRGQQVTLRCSSQSGHNTVSWYQQALGQGPQFIFQYYREEENGRGNFPPRFSGLQFPNYSSELNVNALELDDSALYLCASSLAISYNEQFFGPGTRLTVL.

The CDR3 sequence: CSVVPGQTPTDTQYF. The DNA of the CDR3 is TGCAGCGTTGTCCCCGGACAGACACCCACAGATACGCAGTATTTT. V usage is TRBV29-1 and J usage is TRBJ2-3; weak D call: TRBD1 (6 bases). Germline CDR1 and CDR2: SQVTM and ANQGSEA. The V and J ends lost 4 bases and 2 bases respectively, with 16 bases between them. This CDR3 spans 15 amino acids.

This chain uses TRBV19 with TRBJ1-2, with D perhaps TRBD1 (5 bases). Germline V lookup: CDR1 LNHDA, CDR2 SQIVND (reference sequence). V was pared by 5 bases and J by 8 bases, with 18 bases between. This CDR3 is 14 amino acids long. CDR3 DNA sequence: TGTGCCAGTAGTGTACGGGGGGGTTCTCGGGGCTACACCTTC. Encoded protein: CASSVRGGSRGYTF.

V usage is TRBV2 and J usage is TRBJ1-4; 8 positions agree with TRBD1. This CDR3 region has 12 residues. After removal of 4 bases from V and 11 bases from J, the junction contained 3 bases not matched to a gene. Germline V lookup: CDR1 SNHLY, CDR2 FYNNEI. CDR3 residues: CASSAGTGKLFF. The CDR3 DNA is TGTGCCAGCAGTGCCGGGACAGGCAAACTGTTTTTT. The entire variable domain, with the rest obtained from reference TRBV2 and TRBJ1-4, is as follows: EPEVTQTPSHQVTQMGQEVILRCVPISNHLYFYWYRQILGQKVEFLVSFYNNEISEKSEIFDDQFSVERPDGSNFTLKIRSTKLEDSAMYFCASSAGTGKLFFGSGTQLSVL.

The chain has TRBV29-1 and TRBJ2-1; no definite D call. Germline V gene data show CDR1 as SQVTM and CDR2 as ANQGSEA. The CDR3 runs 10 residues. The V and J ends lost 2 bases and 9 bases respectively, with 5 bases between them. The CDR3 protein is CSVELPEQFF. The CDR3, as DNA: TGCAGCGTTGAACTGCCTGAGCAGTTCTTC.

The chain employs TRBV5-1 and TRBJ1-5, with 9 bases matching TRBD1. Germline assignment: CDR1 SGHRS and CDR2 YFSETQ. V lost 3 bases to trimming and J lost 0 bases; unmatched junction nucleotides: 1. The CDR3 has 15 amino acids. The CDR3 DNA reads as TGCGCCAGCAGCTGGACAGGGGATAGCAATCAGCCCCAGCATTTT. It encodes CASSWTGDSNQPQHF.

The gene calls are TRBV11-3 and TRBJ2-2; D not certain. Trimming left V 0 bases short and J 7 bases short, with 9 bases between. The CDR3 consists of 14 residues. Germline V CDR1 and CDR2: SGHNT, YENEEA. The CDR3 region is CASSLDGEIGELFF. As DNA, the CDR3 is TGTGCCAGCAGCTTAGATGGAGAGATCGGGGAGCTGTTTTTT.

CDR3 loop: CASSLGDRGTSPLHF. The CDR3 nucleotides are TGCGCCAGCAGCCTGGGCGACAGGGGTACTTCACCCCTCCACTTT. The rearrangement links TRBV5-1 to TRBJ1-6; 8 bases fit TRBD1. Trimming took 4 bases from V and 9 from J; bases not matched to a gene: 9. Germline V gene sequence: CDR1 SGHRS, CDR2 YFSETQ. The CDR3 totals 15 residues.

This clone was counted a single time. V and J are TRBV12-3 or TRBV12-4 and TRBJ2-7; D might be TRBD1 (5 bases). The V gene lost 3 bases and the J gene lost 5 bases, with 8 bases spanning the gap. This CDR3 region has 12 residues. CDR3 in DNA: TGTGCCAGCAGTTTTTCCAGGGACGAGCAGTACTTC. The encoded protein is CASSFSRDEQYF.

The chain is built from TRBV6-5 and TRBJ1-6, with D possibly TRBD1 on 5 matching bases. Germline CDR1 reads MNHEY; CDR2 reads SVGAGI. V shed 8 bases and J shed 5 bases, with 7 bases lying between them. This CDR3 is 12 amino acids long. DNA for the CDR3: TGTGCCAGCTGGGGCAATAATTCACCCCTCCACTTT. Residues: CASWGNNSPLHF.

This sequence joins TRBV6-5 and TRBJ1-2; tentative D call: TRBD1 (6 bases). Germline loops: CDR1 MNHEY, CDR2 SVGAGI. V gave up 11 bases and J gave up 1 base, with 17 bases separating them. CDR3 size: 14 residues. In nucleotides, the CDR3 is TGTGCCGGTAACAGGGCGGGGGTTAACTATGGCTACACCTTC. It translates to CAGNRAGVNYGYTF.

The V call is TRBV24-1, the J call TRBJ1-5; maybe TRBD1 (5 bases). CDR3 length: 13 residues. With 4 bases removed from V and 5 bases from J, the gap between germline ends came to 8 bases. CDR1 KGHDR and CDR2 SFDVKD come from the germline V gene. The CDR3 reads CATSEGAYQPQHF. CDR3 DNA sequence: TGTGCCACCAGTGAAGGGGCCTATCAGCCCCAGCATTTT.

The chain is built from TRBV10-3 and TRBJ2-7; D may be TRBD1 or TRBD2 (5 bases each). V lost 10 bases and J 0 bases, leaving 13 bases between the germline ends. This CDR3 has 13 amino acids. Germline V CDR1 and CDR2: ENHRY, SYGVKD. In nucleotides, the CDR3 is TGTGCCACACTAATTGGGGGCTCCTACGAGCAGTACTTC. Protein sequence: CATLIGGSYEQYF.

The chain couples TRBV12-2 to TRBJ2-1; the table's D call TRBD2 went unverified against the DNA. TRBV12-2 is termed a pseudogene. This CDR3 comprises 10 residues. DNA for the CDR3: TGTGCAAGTCGCTCCGTGGAGCAGTTCTTC. It yields the protein CASRSVEQFF.

The V call is TRBV20-1, the J call TRBJ2-3; 9 bases align to TRBD2. The CDR3 loop spans 14 amino acids. The junction had 5 bases not matched to a gene; V was cut back by 3 bases and J by 4 bases. CDR1 and CDR2 (germline): DFQATT, SNEGSKA (reference sequence). CDR3 sequence (DNA): TGCAGTGCTAGTGCAGCGGGGGGCCCAGATACGCAGTATTTT. This gives the protein CSASAAGGPDTQYF.

This chain uses TRBV13 with TRBJ2-2; 11 positions match TRBD2. Trimming removed 5 bases from V and 4 bases from J; junction bases left unmatched: 9. CDR1 PRHDT and CDR2 FYEKMQ come from the germline V gene (reference sequence). The CDR3 has 17 amino acids. Here the CDR3 reads CASSPGTSGGLTGELFF. CDR3 coding DNA: TGTGCCAGCAGCCCCGGAACTAGCGGGGGTCTCACCGGGGAGCTGTTTTTT.

V is TRBV20-1 and J is TRBJ1-6, with 12 bases fitting TRBD1. Trimming removed 3 bases from V and 10 bases from J; junction bases left unmatched: 7. From germline, CDR1 is DFQATT and CDR2 SNEGSKA (reference sequence). The CDR3 has 15 amino acids. The CDR3 coding sequence is TGCAGTGCTAGTTGGGGACAGGGGGCTGGGTCACCCCTCCACTTT. Amino acid sequence: CSASWGQGAGSPLHF.